The clone carrying this T cell receptor beta chain has at least ten counts. Mismatch with germline at one junction end may stem from a read error. The making of cDNA relied on 5'RACE with 10-nucleotide random UMIs. MiXCR was run by TCRdb on the 5' RACE reads, yielding one entry per CDR3 protein. The profile covers about 49,000 distinct CDR3 sequences, with approximately 9.1% appearing a single time and 1.5% to 2% taken by the ten largest. This entry is derived from a study of neurological immune-mediated disorders. The time point denotes: longitudinal time-point 1 (baseline). The CDR3 is 13 residues long.

The rearrangement uses TRBV12-3 or TRBV12-4 and TRBJ2-1; 9 positions agree with TRBD2. The TCR originated in a woman between 40 and 50 years old in good health. Sequenced: PBMCs. The CDR3 is CASRLAGEPEQFF. DNA of the CDR3: TGTGCCAGCAGGTTAGCGGGAGAACCTGAGCAGTTCTTC.